This T cell receptor (beta chain) stems from a study of OX40 agonist ivuxolimab in advanced cancers. V gave up 3 bases and J gave up 4 bases; unmatched junction bases: 8. This CDR3 region has 16 residues. In germline, CDR1 is SGHRS, CDR2 YFSETQ. Concerning this clone itself: As yet, its antigen is unknown.

Data came from immunoSEQ multiplex PCR; TCRdb stores just in-frame clones and leaves some out. The sample comprises around 21,000 clones, around 84% of which are singletons, and 11% to 15% rests with the top ten. Study observations and caveats: Blood T cells, both CD4+ and CD8+, expanded clonally by week 6 at 0.1 to 3.0 mg/kg.

Sequenced material: CD4+ or CD8+ T cells sorted from blood, taken in a trial of the OX40 agonist ivuxolimab. This chain connects TRBV5-1 to TRBJ2-7; 12 bases fit TRBD1. This sequence was found in an adult with an advanced solid tumor such as melanoma, head and neck, liver or kidney cancer. The CDR3, as DNA: TGCGCCAGCAGCTCCGGGACAGGGGGCGGTGGGTACGAGCAGTACTTC. Residues: CASSSGTGGGGYEQYF.